This TCR beta chain stems from a study of blood T cell repertoires in COVID-19. The data were produced by immunoSEQ multiplex PCR, yet TCRdb's version contains in-frame clones alone and is incomplete. The data contain more than 110,000 clones, 85% to 90% of them singletons. Trimming cost V 8 bases and J 4 bases, with 15 bases left between them. Germline loops: CDR1 MNHEY, CDR2 SMNVEV (reference sequence). CDR3 size: 13 residues. The receptor was derived from a human donor in a cohort sampled during active COVID-19. The sample consisted of peripheral blood. This chain links TRBV27 with TRBJ2-7; a weak D match, TRBD1 (8 bases). CDR3 DNA sequence: TGTGCCAGCTTAGGACAGGGAGGGTACGAGCAGTACTTC. It yields the protein CASLGQGGYEQYF.